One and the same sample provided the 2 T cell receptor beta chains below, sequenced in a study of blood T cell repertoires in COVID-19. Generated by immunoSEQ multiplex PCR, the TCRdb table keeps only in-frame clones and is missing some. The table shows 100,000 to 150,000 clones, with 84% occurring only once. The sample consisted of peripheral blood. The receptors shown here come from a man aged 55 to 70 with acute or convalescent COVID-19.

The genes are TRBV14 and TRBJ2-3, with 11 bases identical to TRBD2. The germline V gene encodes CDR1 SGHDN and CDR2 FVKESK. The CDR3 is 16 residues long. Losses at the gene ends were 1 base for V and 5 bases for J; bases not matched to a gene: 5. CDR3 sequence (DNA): TGTGCCAGCAGCCAAGGTCCCCTAGCGGGAGGAGATACGCAGTATTTT. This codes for CASSQGPLAGGDTQYF. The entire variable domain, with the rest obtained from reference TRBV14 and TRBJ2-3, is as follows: EAGVTQFPSHSVIEKGQTVTLRCDPISGHDNLYWYRRVMGKEIKFLLHFVKESKQDESGMPNNRFLAERTGGTYSTLKVQPAELEDSGVYFCASSQGPLAGGDTQYFGPGTRLTVL.

The CDR3 nucleotides read TGTGCCAGCAGCCCCCCAGGGGGCGCTAACTATGGCTACACCTTC. Amino acid sequence: CASSPPGGANYGYTF. The chain is built from TRBV7-2 and TRBJ1-2; 8 nucleotides align to TRBD1. The germline V gene has CDR1 SGHTA and CDR2 FQGNSA. V lost 5 bases, J lost 0 bases, and 5 bases stayed unmatched. The CDR3 sequence is 15 residues long.